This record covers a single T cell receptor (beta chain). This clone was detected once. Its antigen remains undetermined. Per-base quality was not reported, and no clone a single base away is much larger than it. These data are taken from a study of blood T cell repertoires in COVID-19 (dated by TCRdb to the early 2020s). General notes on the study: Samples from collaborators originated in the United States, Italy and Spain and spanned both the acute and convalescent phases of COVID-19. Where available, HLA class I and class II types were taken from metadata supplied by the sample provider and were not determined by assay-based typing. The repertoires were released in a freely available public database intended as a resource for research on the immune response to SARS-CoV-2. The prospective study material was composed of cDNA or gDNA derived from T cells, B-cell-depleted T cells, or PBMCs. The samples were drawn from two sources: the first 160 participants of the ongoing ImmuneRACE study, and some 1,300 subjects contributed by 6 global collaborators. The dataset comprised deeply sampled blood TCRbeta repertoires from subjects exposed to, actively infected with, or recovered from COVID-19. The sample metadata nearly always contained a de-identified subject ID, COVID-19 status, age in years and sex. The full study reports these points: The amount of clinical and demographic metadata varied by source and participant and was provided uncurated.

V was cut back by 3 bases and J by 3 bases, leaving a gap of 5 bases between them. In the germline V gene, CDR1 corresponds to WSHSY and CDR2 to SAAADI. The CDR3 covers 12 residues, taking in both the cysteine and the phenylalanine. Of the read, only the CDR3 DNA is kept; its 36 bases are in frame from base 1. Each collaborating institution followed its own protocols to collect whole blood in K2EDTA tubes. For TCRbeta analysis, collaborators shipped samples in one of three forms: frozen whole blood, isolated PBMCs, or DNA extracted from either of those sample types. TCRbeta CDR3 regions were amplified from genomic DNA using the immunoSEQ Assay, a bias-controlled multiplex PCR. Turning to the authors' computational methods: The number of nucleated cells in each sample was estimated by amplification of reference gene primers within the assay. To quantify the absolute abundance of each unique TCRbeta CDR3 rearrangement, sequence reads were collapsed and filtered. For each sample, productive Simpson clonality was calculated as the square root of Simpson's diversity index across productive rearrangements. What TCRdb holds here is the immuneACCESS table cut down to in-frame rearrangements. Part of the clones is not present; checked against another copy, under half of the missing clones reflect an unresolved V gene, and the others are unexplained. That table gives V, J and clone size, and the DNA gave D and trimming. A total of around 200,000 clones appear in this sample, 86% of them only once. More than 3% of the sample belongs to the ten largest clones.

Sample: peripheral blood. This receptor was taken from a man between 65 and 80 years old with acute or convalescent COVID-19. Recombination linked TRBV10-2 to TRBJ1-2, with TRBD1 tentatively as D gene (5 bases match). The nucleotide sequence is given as TGCGCCAGCAGTGAAGGGGACTATGGCTACACCTTC. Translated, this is CASSEGDYGYTF.